One T cell receptor (beta chain) is described in this entry. The antigen is unknown. Profiled with immunoSEQ multiplex PCR; TCRdb holds only in-frame clones, not every one. The table includes under 20,000 clones, more than 65% detected once. Time point specified: cycle 4 day 1 (C4D1), after more than five weeks of nivolumab. Relapse after autologous stem cell transplantation occurred in every patient, and brentuximab vedotin exposure varied. Thawed PBMCs underwent magnetic negative selection to yield purified CD4+ T cells. This record comes from a study of PD-1 blockade in classical Hodgkin lymphoma. Findings and limits, study-wide: The study found that TCR diversity rose significantly by C4D1 in CD4+ but not CD8+ cells. No one has yet defined what causes the repertoire differences, which may be disease activity or prior therapy.

Germline values: CDR1 SGHTA, CDR2 FQGNSA. Trimming left V 0 bases short and J 7 bases short, with 10 bases between. The CDR3 runs to 15 residues. The TCR sequence derives from a human donor with classical Hodgkin lymphoma. The sample here was CD4+ T cells from blood, taken before the fourth cycle of nivolumab. This chain joins TRBV7-2 and TRBJ1-6; tentative D call: TRBD1 (5 bases). The DNA of the CDR3 is TGTGCCAGCAGCTTAGCGGGGGTGTTAAATTCACCCCTCCACTTT. Translation: CASSLAGVLNSPLHF.